The subject of this entry is one T cell receptor (beta chain). Original processing methods: From reference gene primer amplification, estimates of nucleated cell counts were derived. Produced via immunoSEQ multiplex PCR; TCRdb's table is partial and in-frame only. D and trimming come from the DNA, and the V and J calls and clone size come from that table. The sample carries over 40,000 clones, 85% to 90% recorded once. This sample was taken from a study of blood T cell repertoires in COVID-19. Study-wide background: Sites in the United States, Italy and Spain provided acute and convalescent COVID-19 samples. Sources were T cells, B-cell-depleted T cells, or PBMCs; the material itself was cDNA or gDNA.

Germline V gene sequence: CDR1 MDHEN, CDR2 SYDVKM. This CDR3 is built from 16 residues. Trimming cost V 5 bases and J 5 bases; bases outside gene matches: 12. The sequence was obtained from a man aged 80 or over with active COVID-19. V is TRBV28 and J is TRBJ2-3; TRBD1 aligns across 8 bases. Sequenced: peripheral blood. CDR3 DNA: TGTGCCAGCAGTCCGCAGACAGGGGCGCGGCTAGATACGCAGTATTTT. As protein: CASSPQTGARLDTQYF.